Described below is a single TCR beta chain sequence and its context. In the same sample, other DNA sequences code for this CDR3. This record belongs to a study of blood T cell repertoires in COVID-19. Using immunoSEQ multiplex PCR, the repertoire was profiled, and TCRdb retains in-frame clones only, with some absent. The repertoire has tens of thousands of clones, roughly 84% of them found once; the top ten carry around 30%. V was shortened by 3 bases and J by 2 bases, with 10 bases between the two germline ends. The CDR3 consists of 14 residues. The V gene's germline CDR1 is KGHSH and CDR2 LQKENI. The material sequenced was peripheral blood. This receptor was obtained from a human donor in a cohort sampled during active COVID-19. This chain joins TRBV18 and TRBJ2-5; no firm D call. The CDR3: CASSPGTRQETQYF. The DNA for the CDR3 is TGTGCCAGCTCACCGGGCACCCGGCAAGAGACCCAGTACTTC.